This is a list of T cell receptor beta chains from one sample in a study of blood T cell repertoires in COVID-19. Repertoires were generated with immunoSEQ multiplex PCR, while TCRdb's copy carries only in-frame clones and drops some. The sample holds about 220,000 clones; approximately 77% are singletons and the top ten take approximately 3.8%. What was sequenced was peripheral blood. These receptors were taken from a woman older than 75 with acute or convalescent COVID-19. Both conserved end residues are part of each CDR3. Fields, in order: V gene, clone size, D gene, J gene, CDR3 DNA, CDR3 protein. The D gene is left open where the match is weak. Clone size is shown for a subset of rows, as once, few, many or a class of expanded clone.

TRBV24-1,NA,TRBD1,TRBJ2-3,TGTGCCACCAGTGATTTGCAGGGGGCAGATACGCAGTATTTT,CATSDLQGADTQYF
TRBV5-1,NA,NA,TRBJ1-1,TGCGCCAGCAGCTCGACACAGGGCGGAAACACTGAAGCTTTCTTT,CASSSTQGGNTEAFF
TRBV3-1/TRBV3-2,NA,TRBD1,TRBJ1-3,TGTGCCAGCAGCCAAGGGCAGGGGGTTCGCTCTGGAAACACCATATATTTT,CASSQGQGVRSGNTIYF
TRBV2,NA,NA,TRBJ1-1,TGTGCCAGCAGTACTGACAGGACGAACACTGAAGCTTTCTTT,CASSTDRTNTEAFF
TRBV6-5,NA,NA,TRBJ2-6,TGTGCCAGCAGAAAGGACAGCTCTGGGGCCAACGTCCTGACTTTC,CASRKDSSGANVLTF
TRBV4-1,once,NA,TRBJ1-2,TGCGCCAGCAGCCAATTGACTCTGGCAGGGTTAAACTATGGCTACACCTTC,CASSQLTLAGLNYGYTF
TRBV30,few,TRBD1,TRBJ2-1,TGTGCCTGGAGCAGGGGGTATCCCAACAATGAGCAGTTCTTC,CAWSRGYPNNEQFF
TRBV19,NA,NA,TRBJ1-6,TGTGCCAGCCAGGGGAATAATTCACCCCTCCACTTT,CASQGNNSPLHF
TRBV5-4,NA,TRBD2,TRBJ2-1,TGTGCCAGCAGGCCCGGGACTAGCGGTTACAATGAGCAGTTCTTC,CASRPGTSGYNEQFF
TRBV5-1,NA,TRBD1,TRBJ1-3,TGCGCCAGCAAAACCACCGGGACAGAGGGAAACACCATATATTTT,CASKTTGTEGNTIYF
TRBV3-1/TRBV3-2,NA,TRBD2,TRBJ2-1,TGTGCCAGCAGCCCTAGCGGACCTAGCGGGGTCTCCTACAATGAGCAGTTCTTC,CASSPSGPSGVSYNEQFF
TRBV5-1,NA,TRBD1,TRBJ1-2,TGCGCCAGCAGCTTGGCCCTCGGGACAGGGGATGGCGGCTACACCTTC,CASSLALGTGDGGYTF
TRBV28,NA,TRBD2,TRBJ2-3,TGTGCCAGCAACAGAAGGACTAGCGCAGATACGCAGTATTTT,CASNRRTSADTQYF
TRBV7-7,NA,NA,TRBJ1-4,TGTGCCAGCACAAAAGCCAAGGAGGTAGGAGAAAAACTGTTTTTT,CASTKAKEVGEKLFF
TRBV6-2/TRBV6-3,NA,NA,TRBJ2-7,TGTGCCAGCAGATACTCGAGACATTCTGGAGAGCAGTACTTC,CASRYSRHSGEQYF
TRBV5-5,NA,NA,TRBJ1-2,TGTGCCAGCAGCTGGGAACAGGGTAACTATGGCTACACCTTC,CASSWEQGNYGYTF
TRBV5-8,NA,TRBD1,TRBJ1-1,TGTGCCAGCAGCTTGGGACAGGGTTTGGAGTGGAACACTGAAGCTTTCTTT,CASSLGQGLEWNTEAFF
TRBV27,NA,TRBD2,TRBJ2-2,TGTGCCAGCAGTACACCCTCCGGGGGGGTGGACACCGGGGAGCTGTTTTTT,CASSTPSGGVDTGELFF
TRBV5-1,once,TRBD1,TRBJ2-6,TGCGCCAGCAGTTGGACAGGGGGCGGTGGGGCCAACGTCCTGACTTTC,CASSWTGGGGANVLTF
TRBV7-9,NA,TRBD1,TRBJ2-7,TGTGCCAGCAGCGTGACAGGGAATTCCTACGAGCAGTACTTC,CASSVTGNSYEQYF
TRBV5-4,NA,TRBD1,TRBJ1-4,TGTGCCAGCAGCCAGGGGGAAGGGGCCACAACTAATGAAAAACTGTTTTTT,CASSQGEGATTNEKLFF
TRBV5-1,few,NA,TRBJ1-6,TGCGCCAGCAGTGGTCGAGGGGGACCTGGGAATTCACCCCTCCACTTT,CASSGRGGPGNSPLHF
TRBV6-5,NA,NA,TRBJ2-4,TGTGCCAGCATGGTACGCTTTGCGGACATTCAGTACTTC,CASMVRFADIQYF
TRBV7-6,NA,TRBD1,TRBJ1-1,TGTGCCAGCAGCGAACCGGGACAGGGGGCCACTGAAGCTTTCTTT,CASSEPGQGATEAFF
TRBV6-5,once,NA,TRBJ1-1,TGTGCCAGCAGCCGCGACGGCCCAGGGCCGAGTGCTTTCTTT,CASSRDGPGPSAFF
TRBV7-3,once,TRBD2,TRBJ2-1,TGTGCCAGCAGTTATAGCGGGGCCGAGCAGTTCTTC,CASSYSGAEQFF
TRBV7-6,NA,NA,TRBJ1-1,TGTGCCAGCAGCTTGGACCAGGGTCGAACTGAAGCTTTCTTT,CASSLDQGRTEAFF
TRBV20-1,NA,TRBD1,TRBJ1-1,TGCAGTGCTAGTCTACGGGGGACAGCGAACACTGAAGCTTTCTTT,CSASLRGTANTEAFF
TRBV7-2,NA,TRBD1,TRBJ2-7,TGTGCCAGCAGTCTTACCACCGGGACAGGGGTGGAGCAGTACTTC,CASSLTTGTGVEQYF
TRBV5-1,once,TRBD1,TRBJ1-5,TGCGCCAGCAGTCGGGACAGTAATCAGCCCCAGCATTTT,CASSRDSNQPQHF